This TCR beta chain was identified in a study of blood T cell repertoires in COVID-19. Sequenced by immunoSEQ multiplex PCR; TCRdb stores in-frame clones only, minus some. The sample yields about 140,000 clones, roughly 80% seen once. This clone was seen only a few times. Germline V lookup: CDR1 SGHTS, CDR2 YDEGEE. The CDR3 spans 13 residues. Between the trimmed V and J ends, which lost 0 bases and 4 bases, there was a span of 5 bases. Sequencing input: PBMCs or T cells enriched from blood (not recorded which). This chain links TRBV5-8 with TRBJ1-5; D gene uncertain. The clonotype was recovered from a woman aged 18-35 years who had been exposed to COVID-19. In DNA, the CDR3 is TGTGCCAGCAGCTTGGCGCGGAATCAGCCCCAGCATTTT. Its translation: CASSLARNQPQHF.